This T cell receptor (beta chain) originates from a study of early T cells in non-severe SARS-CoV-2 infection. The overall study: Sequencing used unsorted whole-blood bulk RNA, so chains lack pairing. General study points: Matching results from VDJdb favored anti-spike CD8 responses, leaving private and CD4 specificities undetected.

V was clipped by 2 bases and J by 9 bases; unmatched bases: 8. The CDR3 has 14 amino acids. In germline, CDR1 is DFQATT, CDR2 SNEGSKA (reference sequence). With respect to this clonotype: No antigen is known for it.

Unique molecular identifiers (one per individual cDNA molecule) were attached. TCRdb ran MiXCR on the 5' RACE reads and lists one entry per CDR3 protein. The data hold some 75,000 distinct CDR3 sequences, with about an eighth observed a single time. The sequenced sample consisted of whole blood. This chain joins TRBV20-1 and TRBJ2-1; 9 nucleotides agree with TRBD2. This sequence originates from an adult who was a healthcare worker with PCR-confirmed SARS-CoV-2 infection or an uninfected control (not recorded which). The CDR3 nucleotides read TGCAGTGCTAGACTAAGCGGGGGGCCTACTGAGCAGTTCTTC. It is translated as CSARLSGGPTEQFF.